The 8 T cell receptor beta chains presented below share a single source sample, sequenced in a study of Ad26.COV2.S vaccination and SARS-CoV-2 variants. The data were produced by immunoSEQ multiplex PCR, yet TCRdb's version contains in-frame clones alone and is incomplete. The data hold hundreds of thousands of clones, with about 89% observed a single time. Documented treatment: approximately 18 received Ad26.COV2.S at low or high dose, single or two shots; 5 received placebo; per-sample allocation not given. Vaccine and placebo recipients were sampled on day 63 after the first injection. The material sequenced was peripheral blood, taken in a trial of Ad26.COV2.S vaccine versus placebo. These receptors originate from a person between 18 and 65 years old who received the Ad26.COV2.S COVID-19 vaccine or a placebo.

The gene calls are TRBV7-9 and TRBJ2-2; D is perhaps TRBD2 (5 bases). Trimming removed 4 bases at V and 4 bases at J, with 16 bases between. Germline values: CDR1 SEHNR, CDR2 FQNEAQ (reference sequence). The CDR3 length is 16 residues. The CDR3 spells CASSYPSGGGTGELFF. DNA for the CDR3: TGTGCCAGCAGCTACCCGAGCGGAGGAGGCACCGGGGAGCTGTTTTTT.

The chain has TRBV30 and TRBJ2-7; maybe TRBD2 (5 bases). Germline-derived CDR1 and CDR2 are GTSNPN and SVGIG (reference sequence). CDR3 size: 15 residues. The V end was cut by 1 base, the J end by 6 bases, with 19 bases between. DNA for the CDR3: TGTGCCTGGAGTGGATCAGCGGCACTTGAAGGCGAGCAGTACTTC. This translates into CAWSGSAALEGEQYF.

This sequence joins TRBV7-2 and TRBJ1-1, with 8 bases matching TRBD1. J gave up 0 bases and V 2 bases, and 8 bases lay outside the gene matches. The CDR3 has 17 amino acids. Germline lookup yields CDR1 SGHTA and CDR2 FQGNSA. The CDR3 nucleotides are TGTGCCAGCAGCTTATCTTCAGGGGGCGTCCTGAACACTGAAGCTTTCTTT. Translated, it gives CASSLSSGGVLNTEAFF.

This chain uses TRBV2 with TRBJ1-5, with 9 bases aligning to TRBD1. The CDR3 covers 14 residues. The germline V gene has CDR1 SNHLY and CDR2 FYNNEI. Unmatched junction bases numbered 3, after V lost 8 bases and J lost 1 base. The CDR3 region has the DNA TGTGCCAGCGGGGACAGGGTGAGCAATCAGCCCCAGCATTTT. It encodes CASGDRVSNQPQHF. The whole variable domain, remainder taken from reference TRBV2 and TRBJ1-5, is EPEVTQTPSHQVTQMGQEVILRCVPISNHLYFYWYRQILGQKVEFLVSFYNNEISEKSEIFDDQFSVERPDGSNFTLKIRSTKLEDSAMYFCASGDRVSNQPQHFGDGTRLSIL.

The chain couples TRBV7-6 to TRBJ2-5; D may be TRBD2 (6 bases). Germline CDR1 is SGHVS and CDR2 is FNYEAQ. The CDR3 length is 16 residues. V was trimmed by 1 base and J by 5 bases, leaving 17 bases between them. In DNA form, the CDR3 reads TGTGCCAGCAGCTTAGAAGGGCAGTCGGGAGTGGAGACCCAGTACTTC. Its protein is CASSLEGQSGVETQYF.

V is TRBV30 and J is TRBJ2-1; D might be TRBD2 (7 bases). This CDR3 has 13 residues. Trimming pared 4 bases from V and 6 bases from J, leaving 13 bases between. Germline V gene sequence: CDR1 GTSNPN, CDR2 SVGIG (reference sequence). The CDR3 nucleotides are TGTGCCTGGAATAGGGGGGGCCTCAATGAGCAGTTCTTC. Translation: CAWNRGGLNEQFF.

The CDR3 is CASSSWTGRGDTQYF. The CDR3 bases are TGTGCCAGCAGTAGCTGGACAGGGCGTGGAGATACGCAGTATTTT. The chain combines TRBV6-5 with TRBJ2-3; TRBD1 matches 8 bases. The CDR3 spans 15 residues. After removal of 5 bases from V and 5 bases from J, the junction contained 9 bases not matched to a gene. Germline V CDR1 and CDR2: MNHEY, SVGAGI.

The chain recombines TRBV7-2 with TRBJ2-5, with D maybe TRBD1 (5 bases). Germline assignment: CDR1 SGHTA and CDR2 FQGNSA. V was trimmed by 6 bases and J by 4 bases, leaving 18 bases between them. The CDR3 extends over 15 amino acids. CDR3 nucleotides: TGTGCCAGCAGTCGTGACGGACACCCCGGAGAGACCCAGTACTTC. This translates into CASSRDGHPGETQYF.